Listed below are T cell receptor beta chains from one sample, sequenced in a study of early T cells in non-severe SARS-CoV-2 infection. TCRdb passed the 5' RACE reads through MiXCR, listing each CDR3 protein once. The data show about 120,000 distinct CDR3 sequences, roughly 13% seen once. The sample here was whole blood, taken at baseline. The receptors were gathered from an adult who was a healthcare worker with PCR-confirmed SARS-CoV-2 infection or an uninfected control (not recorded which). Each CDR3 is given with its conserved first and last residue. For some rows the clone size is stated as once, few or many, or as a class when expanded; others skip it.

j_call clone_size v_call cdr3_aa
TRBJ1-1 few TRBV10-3 CAIRGTVETEAFF
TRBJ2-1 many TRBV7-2 CASSSQPYNEQFF
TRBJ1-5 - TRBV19 CASKRGLTEPQHF
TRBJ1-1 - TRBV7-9 CASSGLGGTEAFF
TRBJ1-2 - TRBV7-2 CASSFAGQGDGYTF
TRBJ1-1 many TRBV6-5 CATRTGILQGYTEAFF
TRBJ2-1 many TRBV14 CASSPPGGSSYNEQFF
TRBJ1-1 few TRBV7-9 CASSSTAMNSEAFF
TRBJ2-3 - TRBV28 CASSPSSGSTDTQYF
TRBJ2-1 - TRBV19 CASINRGMNEQFF
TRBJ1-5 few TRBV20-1 CSARPRQGTQPQHF
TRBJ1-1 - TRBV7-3 CASSPFGGGEFSEAFF
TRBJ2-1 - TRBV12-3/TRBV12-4 CASSVSTGMGNNEQFF
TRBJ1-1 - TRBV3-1 CASSQRQGNPNWGTEAFF
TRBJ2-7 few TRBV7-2 CASSAGQGPYEQYF
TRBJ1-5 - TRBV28 CASSNGPRNQPQHF
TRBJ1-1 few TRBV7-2 CASSPGTNTEAFF
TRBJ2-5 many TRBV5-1 CASSLGGLAGAEETQYF
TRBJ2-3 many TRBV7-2 CASVLAGGTDTQYF
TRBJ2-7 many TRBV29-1 CSVQTGSYEQYF
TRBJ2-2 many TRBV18 CASSPRQANTGELFF
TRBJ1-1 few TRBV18 CASSPQAEAFF
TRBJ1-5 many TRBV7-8 CASSLGGDSNQPQHF
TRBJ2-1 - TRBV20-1 CSARVGGDEQFF
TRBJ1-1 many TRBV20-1 CSATVGGRPETEAFF
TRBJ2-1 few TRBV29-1 CSVESLLYNEQFF
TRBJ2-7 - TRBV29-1 CSVSLGMAEQYF
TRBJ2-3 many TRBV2 CASKERGSTDTQYF
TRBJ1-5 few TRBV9 CASSVTDGNQPQHF
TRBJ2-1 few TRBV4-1 CASSQRGVSNEQFF
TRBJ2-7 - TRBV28 CASLPRGTGGYEQYF
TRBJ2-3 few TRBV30 CAWSPPLRSDTQYF